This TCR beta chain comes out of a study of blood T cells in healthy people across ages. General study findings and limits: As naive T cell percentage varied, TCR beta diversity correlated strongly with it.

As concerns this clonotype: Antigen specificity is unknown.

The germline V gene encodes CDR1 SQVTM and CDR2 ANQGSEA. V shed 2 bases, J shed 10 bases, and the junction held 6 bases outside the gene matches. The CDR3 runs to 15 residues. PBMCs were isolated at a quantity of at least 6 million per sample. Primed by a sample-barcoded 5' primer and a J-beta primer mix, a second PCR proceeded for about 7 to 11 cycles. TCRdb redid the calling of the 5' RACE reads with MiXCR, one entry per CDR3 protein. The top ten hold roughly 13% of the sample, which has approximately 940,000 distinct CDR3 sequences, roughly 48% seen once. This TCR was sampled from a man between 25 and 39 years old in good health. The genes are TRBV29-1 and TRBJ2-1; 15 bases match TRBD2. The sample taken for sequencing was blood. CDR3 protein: CSVEKGLAGGGEQFF. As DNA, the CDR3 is TGCAGCGTTGAAAAGGGACTAGCGGGGGGAGGGGAGCAGTTCTTC.